Below are 16 T cell receptor beta chains sequenced from a single sample in a study of post-analysis software for immune sequencing data. The study, taken as a whole, reports: TRBV segments more frequent in patients than in controls numbered five and included TRBV5-6, TRBV5-1 and TRBV20-1.

Which antigens these TCRs recognize remains unknown. Prepared TCR beta cDNA libraries contained unique molecular identifiers. Using its own MiXCR run on the PCR reads, TCRdb lists one record per CDR3 protein. The profile shows about 770,000 distinct CDR3 sequences, 40% to 55% of them singletons. The sequenced sample was blood. These receptors were taken from a girl between 10 and 17 years old with multiple sclerosis.

CDR3 region: CSAYLPGAPEGYGYTF. For the CDR3, the DNA is TGCAGTGCTTACCTTCCCGGGGCCCCCGAGGGCTATGGCTACACCTTC. The V call is TRBV20-1, the J call TRBJ1-2; D possibly corresponds to TRBD1 (5 bases). Germline CDR1 is DFQATT and CDR2 is SNEGSKA (reference sequence). The CDR3 extends over 16 amino acids. Between the trimmed V and J ends, which lost 5 bases and 4 bases, there was a span of 23 bases.

This clonotype was observed a handful of times. The chain joins TRBV20-1 to TRBJ2-1; 8 bases map to TRBD2. V gave up 3 bases and J gave up 8 bases; unmatched junction bases: 24. Germline V CDR1 and CDR2: DFQATT, SNEGSKA (reference sequence). The CDR3 sequence is 19 residues long. The CDR3 DNA reads TGCAGTGCTAGCCGTGGGGGAGGGAGGAGCGGGAGCCCCACGGATGAGCAGTTCTTC. This sequence encodes CSASRGGGRSGSPTDEQFF.

The sample holds a few counts of this clonotype. The chain is built from TRBV7-9 and TRBJ2-5, with D perhaps matching TRBD1 (6 bases). The V end lost 0 bases, the J end lost 3 bases, and 8 bases lay between the germline ends. Germline V lookup: CDR1 SEHNR, CDR2 FQNEAQ (reference sequence). The CDR3 has 14 amino acids. The CDR3 sequence is CASSLAGTKETQYF. The CDR3 coding sequence is TGTGCCAGCAGCTTAGCGGGGACAAAAGAGACCCAGTACTTC.

J is TRBJ2-1 and V is TRBV21-1; the tabulated D call, TRBD2, remains unverified against the DNA. TRBV21-1 is described as a pseudogene. The length of the CDR3 is 19 residues. Here the CDR3 reads CASSITGTSGINTYNEQFF. CDR3 in DNA: TGTGCCAGCAGCATCACCGGGACTAGCGGGATAAATACCTACAATGAGCAGTTCTTC.

This chain links TRBV4-3 with TRBJ2-7, with D unclear. Germline CDR1 LGHNA, CDR2 YSLEER. The CDR3 has 15 residues. V gave up 0 bases and J gave up 4 bases, with 13 bases separating them. The CDR3 DNA is TGCGCCAGCAGCCAAGACATCGCGGACCCATACGAGCAGTACTTC. It is translated as CASSQDIADPYEQYF.

This clonotype came up a few times. Here the CDR3 reads CSVDGIGAYNEQFF. The CDR3 DNA sequence: TGCAGCGTTGATGGCATTGGGGCCTACAATGAGCAGTTCTTC. The genes are TRBV29-1 and TRBJ2-1; D gene ambiguous. The CDR3 contains 14 residues. Germline V CDR1 and CDR2: SQVTM, ANQGSEA. The V end was cut by 3 bases, the J end by 2 bases, with 11 bases between.

The chain joins TRBV7-9 to TRBJ2-3, with D perhaps matching TRBD2 (6 bases). CDR3 size: 16 residues. V was pared by 5 bases and J by 2 bases, with 17 bases between. CDR1 and CDR2 from the germline V gene are SEHNR and FQNEAQ (reference sequence). DNA of the CDR3: TGTGCCAGCAGCCCTGAGGAGGGATACCTCACAGATACGCAGTATTTT. Amino acids: CASSPEEGYLTDTQYF. The entire variable domain, with the rest obtained from reference TRBV7-9 and TRBJ2-3, is as follows: DTGVSQNPRHKITKRGQNVTFRCDPISEHNRLYWYRQTLGQGPEFLTYFQNEAQLEKSRLLSDRFSAERPKGSFSTLEIQRTEQGDSAMYLCASSPEEGYLTDTQYFGPGTRLTVL.

V is TRBV3-1 and J is TRBJ1-1; D possibly corresponds to TRBD1 (5 bases). The germline CDR1 and CDR2 sequences are LGHDT and YNNKEL (reference sequence). CDR3 size: 13 residues. V lost 6 bases to trimming and J lost 5 bases, with 13 bases between them. DNA for the CDR3: TGTGCCAGCAGTCAGAGGGGAGAAACTGAAGCTTTCTTT. Translated, it gives CASSQRGETEAFF.

This clonotype was counted a few times. V is TRBV27 and J is TRBJ2-5; 8 bases are shared with TRBD1. The CDR3 runs 14 residues. Germline CDR1 MNHEY, CDR2 SMNVEV (reference sequence). The V segment lost 5 bases and the J segment 5 bases; nucleotides outside the gene matches: 7. The CDR3 coding sequence is TGTGCCAGCAGTGGACAGGGTCTAAGGGAGACCCAGTACTTC. Its protein is CASSGQGLRETQYF.

V usage is TRBV14 and J usage is TRBJ1-2; no firm D call. The V gene lost 1 base and the J gene lost 0 bases, with 9 bases spanning the gap. Germline CDR1 reads SGHDN; CDR2 reads FVKESK. The CDR3 contains 15 residues. The chain's CDR3 is CASSQGEQSNYGYTF. The CDR3 DNA reads as TGTGCCAGCAGCCAAGGGGAGCAGTCTAACTATGGCTACACCTTC.

This chain links TRBV20-1 with TRBJ2-7, with 13 bases identical to TRBD2. The end of the DNA fits TRBJ2-5 better, so the J call may be wrong. The CDR3 sequence is 16 residues long. Germline V CDR1 and CDR2: DFQATT, SNEGSKA (reference sequence). The CDR3, as DNA: TGCAGTGCTAGCACTAGCGGGAGGGCCATGTCAGAGACCCAGTACTTC. Translated: CSASTSGRAMSETQYF.

This rearrangement joins TRBV7-8 to TRBJ2-7, with D possibly TRBD1 on 7 matching bases. The germline V and J ends were trimmed by 5 bases and 3 bases, with 20 bases remaining between them. The CDR3 contains 16 residues. Germline V lookup: CDR1 SGHVS, CDR2 FQNEAQ. The CDR3 bases are TGTGCCAGCAGCCCTAGGACAGGAGGGGGGTTCTACGAGCAGTACTTC. Amino acids: CASSPRTGGGFYEQYF.

This rearrangement joins TRBV5-1 to TRBJ2-1, with D tentatively TRBD1 or TRBD2 (5 bases each). From germline, CDR1 is SGHRS and CDR2 YFSETQ. V was cut by 0 bases and J by 13 bases, with 20 bases left in between. The CDR3 extends over 15 amino acids. CDR3 region: CASSLGQGPQETQFF. The CDR3 DNA sequence: TGCGCCAGCAGCTTGGGCCAGGGACCACAAGAGACCCAGTTCTTC.

This clonotype came up a few times. The rearrangement links TRBV12-3 or TRBV12-4 to TRBJ2-7; 12 bases map to TRBD2. V shed 6 bases and J 3 bases; nucleotides not matched to a gene: 3. This CDR3 spans 14 amino acids. As DNA, the CDR3 is TGTGCCAGCAGACTAGCGGGAGGTATCTACGAGCAGTACTTC. Amino acids: CASRLAGGIYEQYF.

This clonotype was counted a few times. The chain carries TRBV10-3 and TRBJ2-4; 8 nucleotides line up with TRBD2. Trimming cost V 3 bases and J 13 bases; bases outside gene matches: 5. CDR1 is ENHRY, CDR2 SYGVKD, per germline. CDR3 length equals 12 residues. DNA for the CDR3: TGTGCCATCAGTGACGGGCAGCGGGAGCAGTACTTC. This encodes CAISDGQREQYF.

This clonotype was seen a single time. The chain is built from TRBV2 and TRBJ1-1; 7 bases line up with TRBD1. The CDR3 covers 15 residues. The germline CDR1 and CDR2 sequences are SNHLY and FYNNEI. Unmatched junction bases numbered 9, after V lost 7 bases and J lost 1 base. As DNA, the CDR3 is TGTGCCAGCAACCTTCAGGGGGGTGGGAACACTGAAGCTTTCTTT. It translates to CASNLQGGGNTEAFF.